The TCR beta chain under discussion was sequenced for a study of blood T cell repertoires in COVID-19. CDR3 length: 13 amino acids. The germline V gene encodes CDR1 SGHAT and CDR2 FQNNGV. The V end lost 6 bases, the J end lost 0 bases, and 8 bases lay between the germline ends. TCRdb keeps only in-frame clones here, not all; method: immunoSEQ multiplex PCR. The sample lists approximately 170,000 clones, roughly 86% seen once, with around 2.7% in the top ten. The material sequenced was peripheral blood. The sequence came from an elderly woman with COVID-19, enrolled during active disease. This rearrangement joins TRBV11-2 to TRBJ1-1, with no clear D. CDR3 DNA: TGTGCCAGCAGGTACGAGATGAACACTGAAGCTTTCTTT. Protein product: CASRYEMNTEAFF.